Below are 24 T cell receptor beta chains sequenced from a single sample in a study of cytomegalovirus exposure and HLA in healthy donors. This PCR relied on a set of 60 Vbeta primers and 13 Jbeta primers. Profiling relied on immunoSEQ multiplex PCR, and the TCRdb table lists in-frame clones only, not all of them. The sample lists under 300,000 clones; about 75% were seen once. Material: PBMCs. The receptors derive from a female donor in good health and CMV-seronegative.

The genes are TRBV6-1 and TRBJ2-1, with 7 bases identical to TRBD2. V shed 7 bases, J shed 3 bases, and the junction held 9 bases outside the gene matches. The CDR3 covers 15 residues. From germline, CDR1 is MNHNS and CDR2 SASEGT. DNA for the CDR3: TGTGCCAGCACCCAGCTGAGCGGGGACTACAATGAGCAGTTCTTC. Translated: CASTQLSGDYNEQFF.

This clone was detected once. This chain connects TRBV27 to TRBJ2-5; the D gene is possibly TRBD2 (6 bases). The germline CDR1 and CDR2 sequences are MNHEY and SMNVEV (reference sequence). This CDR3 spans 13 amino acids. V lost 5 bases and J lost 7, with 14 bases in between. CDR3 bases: TGTGCCAGCAGTAGGGCCCCGGAGGGGACCCAGTACTTC. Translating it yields CASSRAPEGTQYF.

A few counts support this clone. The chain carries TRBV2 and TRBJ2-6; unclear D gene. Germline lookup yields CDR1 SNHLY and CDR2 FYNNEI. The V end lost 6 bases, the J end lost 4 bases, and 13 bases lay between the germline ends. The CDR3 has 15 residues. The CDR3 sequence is CASRASVSGANVLTF. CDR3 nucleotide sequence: TGTGCCAGCAGGGCTTCCGTCTCCGGGGCCAACGTCCTGACTTTC. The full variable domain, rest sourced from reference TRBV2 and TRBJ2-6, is EPEVTQTPSHQVTQMGQEVILRCVPISNHLYFYWYRQILGQKVEFLVSFYNNEISEKSEIFDDQFSVERPDGSNFTLKIRSTKLEDSAMYFCASRASVSGANVLTFGAGSRLTVL.

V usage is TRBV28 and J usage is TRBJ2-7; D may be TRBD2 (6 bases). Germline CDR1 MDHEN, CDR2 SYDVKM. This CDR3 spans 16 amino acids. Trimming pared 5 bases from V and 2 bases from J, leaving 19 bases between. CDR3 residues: CASSISRLGKTYEQYF. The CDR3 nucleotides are TGTGCCAGCAGTATATCCCGACTAGGAAAGACCTACGAGCAGTACTTC.

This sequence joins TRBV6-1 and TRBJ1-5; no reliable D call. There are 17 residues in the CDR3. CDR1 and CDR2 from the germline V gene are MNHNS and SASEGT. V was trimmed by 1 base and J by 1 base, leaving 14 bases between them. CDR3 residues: CASSEGLYLASNQPQHF. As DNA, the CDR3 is TGTGCCAGCAGTGAAGGACTCTACCTGGCGAGCAATCAGCCCCAGCATTTT.

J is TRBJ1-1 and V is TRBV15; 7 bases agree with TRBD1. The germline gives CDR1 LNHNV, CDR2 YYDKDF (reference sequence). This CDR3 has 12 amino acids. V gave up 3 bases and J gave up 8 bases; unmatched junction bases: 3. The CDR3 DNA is TGTGCCACCAGCAGGGGACAGCCGGAAGCTTTCTTT. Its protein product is CATSRGQPEAFF.

The CDR3 is CASSKDLGGDTQYF. CDR3 DNA: TGTGCCAGCAGTAAAGACCTCGGGGGGGATACGCAGTATTTT. The chain links TRBV25-1 to TRBJ2-3; TRBD2 matches at 7 bases. Per germline, CDR1 MGHDK and CDR2 SYGVNS. The CDR3 consists of 14 residues. The V gene end was trimmed by 5 bases and the J gene end by 6 bases; junction bases not matched to a gene: 8.

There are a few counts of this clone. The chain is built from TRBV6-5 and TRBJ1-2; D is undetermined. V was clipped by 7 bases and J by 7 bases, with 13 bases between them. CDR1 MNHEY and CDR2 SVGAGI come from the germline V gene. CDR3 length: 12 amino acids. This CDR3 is CASKSGPGGYTF. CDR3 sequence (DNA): TGTGCCAGCAAGAGCGGTCCGGGTGGCTACACCTTC.

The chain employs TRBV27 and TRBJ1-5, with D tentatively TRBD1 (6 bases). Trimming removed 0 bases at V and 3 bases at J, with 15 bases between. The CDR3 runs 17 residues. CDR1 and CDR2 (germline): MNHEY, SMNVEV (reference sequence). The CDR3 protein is CASSLSRGDRNNQPQHF. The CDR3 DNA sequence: TGTGCCAGCAGTTTATCTCGGGGTGACAGGAACAATCAGCCCCAGCATTTT.

CDR3 nucleotides: TGTGCCAGCAGCCTCGGACAGGGCAACAATGAGCAGTTCTTC. It encodes CASSLGQGNNEQFF. This chain joins TRBV2 and TRBJ2-1; 8 positions match TRBD1. Germline assignment: CDR1 SNHLY and CDR2 FYNNEI. The CDR3 is 14 amino acids. V shed 6 bases, J shed 5 bases, and the junction held 6 bases outside the gene matches. Full variable domain (outside the CDR3, taken from reference TRBV2 and TRBJ2-1): EPEVTQTPSHQVTQMGQEVILRCVPISNHLYFYWYRQILGQKVEFLVSFYNNEISEKSEIFDDQFSVERPDGSNFTLKIRSTKLEDSAMYFCASSLGQGNNEQFFGPGTRLTVL.

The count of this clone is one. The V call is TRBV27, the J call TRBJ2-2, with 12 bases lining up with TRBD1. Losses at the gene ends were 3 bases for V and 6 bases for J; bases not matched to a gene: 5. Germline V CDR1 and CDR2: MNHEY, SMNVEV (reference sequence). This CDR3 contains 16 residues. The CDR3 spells CASSFSGTGGSGELFF. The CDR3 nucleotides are TGTGCCAGCAGTTTTAGTGGGACAGGGGGCTCCGGGGAGCTGTTTTTT.

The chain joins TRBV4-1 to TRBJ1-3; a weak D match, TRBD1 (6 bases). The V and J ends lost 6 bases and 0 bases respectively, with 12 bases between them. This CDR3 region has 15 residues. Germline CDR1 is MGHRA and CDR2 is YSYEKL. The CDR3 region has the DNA TGCGCCAGCAGACCTACAGGGAGCTCTGGAAACACCATATATTTT. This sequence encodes CASRPTGSSGNTIYF.

CDR3 region: CASSLNSDRNTEAFF. The CDR3, as DNA: TGTGCCAGCAGCTTAAATAGTGACAGGAACACTGAAGCTTTCTTT. The J gene is TRBJ1-1, the V gene TRBV11-3; a weak D match, TRBD1 (5 bases). Germline CDR1 SGHNT, CDR2 YENEEA. CDR3 length equals 15 residues. V lost 2 bases to trimming and J lost 1 base, with 11 bases between them. Based on the CDR3 plus reference TRBV11-3 and TRBJ1-1, the full variable domain is EAGVVQSPRYKIIEKKQPVAFWCNPISGHNTLYWYLQNLGQGPELLIRYENEEAVDDSQLPKDRFSAERLKGVDSTLKIQPAELGDSAVYLCASSLNSDRNTEAFFGQGTRLTVV.

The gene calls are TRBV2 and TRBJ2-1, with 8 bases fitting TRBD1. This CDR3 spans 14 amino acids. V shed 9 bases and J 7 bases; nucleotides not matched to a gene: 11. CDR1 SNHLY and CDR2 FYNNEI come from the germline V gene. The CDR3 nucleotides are TGTGCCAGTACCGGACAGGGAGGTTGGAATGAGCAGTTCTTC. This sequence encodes CASTGQGGWNEQFF.

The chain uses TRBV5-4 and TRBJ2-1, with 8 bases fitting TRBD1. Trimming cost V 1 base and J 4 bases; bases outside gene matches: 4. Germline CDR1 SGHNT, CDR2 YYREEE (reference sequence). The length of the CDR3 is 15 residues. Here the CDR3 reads CASSLIGQGYNEQFF. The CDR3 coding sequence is TGTGCCAGCAGCTTGATCGGACAGGGATACAATGAGCAGTTCTTC.

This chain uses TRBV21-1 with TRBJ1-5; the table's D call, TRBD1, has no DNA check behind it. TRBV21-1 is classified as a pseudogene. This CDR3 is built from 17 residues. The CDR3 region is CASSKVTGTHSNQPQHF. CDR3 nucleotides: TGTGCCAGCAGCAAAGTCACAGGGACCCATAGCAATCAGCCCCAGCATTTT.

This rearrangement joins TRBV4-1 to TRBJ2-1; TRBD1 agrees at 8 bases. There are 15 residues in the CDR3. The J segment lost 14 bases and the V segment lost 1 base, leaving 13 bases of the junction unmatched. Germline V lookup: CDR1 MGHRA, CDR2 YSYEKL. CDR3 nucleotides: TGCGCCAGCAGCCAAGTACCAATACAGGGGGAAAGGGAGTTCTTC. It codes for CASSQVPIQGEREFF.

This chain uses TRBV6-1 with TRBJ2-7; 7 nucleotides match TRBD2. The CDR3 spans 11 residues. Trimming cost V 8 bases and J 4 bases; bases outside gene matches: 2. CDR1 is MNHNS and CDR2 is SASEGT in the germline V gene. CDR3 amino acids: CASRREYEQYF. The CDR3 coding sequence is TGTGCCAGCCGGCGGGAGTACGAGCAGTACTTC.

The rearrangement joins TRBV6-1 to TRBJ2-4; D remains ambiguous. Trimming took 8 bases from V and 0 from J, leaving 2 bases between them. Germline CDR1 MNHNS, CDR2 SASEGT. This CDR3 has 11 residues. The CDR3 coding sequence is TGTGCCAGCCTAGCCAAAAACATTCAGTACTTC. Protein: CASLAKNIQYF.

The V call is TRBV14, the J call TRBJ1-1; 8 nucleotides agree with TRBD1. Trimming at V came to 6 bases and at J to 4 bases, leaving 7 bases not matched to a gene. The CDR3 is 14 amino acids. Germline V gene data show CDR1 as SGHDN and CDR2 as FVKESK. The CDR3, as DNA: TGTGCCAGCAGGGCAACAGGGGGAAGCACTGAAGCTTTCTTT. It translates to CASRATGGSTEAFF.

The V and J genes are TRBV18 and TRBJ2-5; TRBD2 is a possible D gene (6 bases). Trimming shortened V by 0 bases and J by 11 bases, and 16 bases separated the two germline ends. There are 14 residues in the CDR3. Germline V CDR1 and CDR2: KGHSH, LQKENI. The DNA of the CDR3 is TGTGCCAGCTCACCACCCGCGGACTCGGGGGAGCAGTACTTC. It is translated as CASSPPADSGEQYF.

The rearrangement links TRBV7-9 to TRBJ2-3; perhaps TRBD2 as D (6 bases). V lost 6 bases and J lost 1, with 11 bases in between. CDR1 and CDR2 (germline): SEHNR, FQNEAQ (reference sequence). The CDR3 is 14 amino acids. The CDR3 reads CASSSGTRTDTQYF. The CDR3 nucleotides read TGTGCCAGCAGTTCCGGGACTCGCACAGATACGCAGTATTTT.

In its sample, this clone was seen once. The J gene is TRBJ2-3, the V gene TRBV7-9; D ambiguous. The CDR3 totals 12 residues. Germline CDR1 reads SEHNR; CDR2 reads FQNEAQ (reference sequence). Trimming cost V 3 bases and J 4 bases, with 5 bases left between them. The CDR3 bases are TGTGCCAGCAGCTTGCGTTCAGATACGCAGTATTTT. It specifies CASSLRSDTQYF. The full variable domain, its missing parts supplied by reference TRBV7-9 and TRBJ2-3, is DTGVSQNPRHKITKRGQNVTFRCDPISEHNRLYWYRQTLGQGPEFLTYFQNEAQLEKSRLLSDRFSAERPKGSFSTLEIQRTEQGDSAMYLCASSLRSDTQYFGPGTRLTVL.

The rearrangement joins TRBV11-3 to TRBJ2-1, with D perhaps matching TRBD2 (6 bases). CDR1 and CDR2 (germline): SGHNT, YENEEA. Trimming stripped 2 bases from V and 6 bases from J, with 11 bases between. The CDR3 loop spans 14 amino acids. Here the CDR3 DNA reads TGTGCCAGCAGCTTAATGGAGGGTGCCAATGAGCAGTTCTTC. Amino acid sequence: CASSLMEGANEQFF.